This T cell receptor beta chain appears in the sequencing data of a study of molecular identifiers for immune sequencing clone quantification. Study outcomes and limitations: The study found clones above 20 RNA copies held over 97% of effector molecules and under 1% in naive cells.

Germline V gene sequence: CDR1 PRHDT, CDR2 FYEKMQ (reference sequence). CDR3 length equals 17 residues. A remark on this clonotype: Its antigen is as yet unknown. A read error may produce the germline difference seen at one junction end.

The bulk TCR libraries were made with methods described before and with listed TCR primers. Via MiXCR, TCRdb re-called the PCR reads, giving one row per CDR3 protein. The sample consists of 55,000 to 75,000 distinct CDR3 sequences, under 20% of them appearing once. The sequencing input was naive CD8+ T cells from blood, with Jurkat cell RNA spiked in. Documented subset: FACS-sorted CD8+CD4-CCR7+CD45RA+ naive T cells. The clonotype comes from a human donor in good health. Some libraries in this study had Jurkat cell RNA spiked in. The rearrangement uses TRBV13 and TRBJ1-4; TRBD1 is a possible D gene (5 bases). The CDR3 sequence: CASSYGGGKATNEKLFF. The CDR3 nucleotides read TGTGCCAGCAGCTACGGGGGAGGGAAGGCAACTAATGAGAAACTGTTTTTT.